The 8 T cell receptor beta chains listed next were all sequenced from one sample in a study of blood T cell repertoires in COVID-19. Only in-frame clones appear in the TCRdb table, and some are missing; sequencing was by immunoSEQ multiplex PCR. The sample yields roughly 180,000 clones, more than 75% seen once. Source material: PBMCs or T cells enriched from blood (not recorded which). The receptors were sampled from a woman aged 25 to 45 who had recovered from COVID-19.

The chain links TRBV30 to TRBJ1-2, with a tentative D call TRBD1 (5 bases). The V end lost 0 bases, the J end lost 7 bases, and 9 bases lay between the germline ends. In germline, CDR1 is GTSNPN, CDR2 SVGIG (reference sequence). This CDR3 is built from 12 residues. This CDR3 is CAWSVRGSGYTF. CDR3 DNA sequence: TGTGCCTGGAGTGTAAGGGGATCTGGCTACACCTTC.

With regard to this clone: The DNA is left out, because the CDR3 cannot be placed on it with certainty; the CDR3 is given as TCRdb lists it. The chain joins TRBV7-2 to TRBJ2-7; the D segment call TRBD1 is taken from the table without a DNA check. The length of the CDR3 is 18 amino acids, counting both ends. Germline V gives CDR1 SGHTA, CDR2 FQGNSA. CDR3 loop: CASSFLWTGNPNGYEQYF.

This clone was observed a handful of times. This chain links TRBV4-2 with TRBJ2-7; 7 bases agree with TRBD2. Looked up from germline, CDR1 is LGHNA and CDR2 is YNFKEQ. V shed 4 bases, J shed 1 base, and the junction held 1 base outside the gene matches. The CDR3 is 13 residues long. DNA for the CDR3: TGTGCCAGCAGCCCCGGGGGGTCCTACGAGCAGTACTTC. Translated: CASSPGGSYEQYF.

The chain carries TRBV28 and TRBJ2-1; 7 bases agree with TRBD1. Germline assignment: CDR1 MDHEN and CDR2 SYDVKM. V was pared by 5 bases and J by 10 bases, with 11 bases of the junction left unmatched. The CDR3 is made up of 14 amino acids. The CDR3 DNA sequence: TGTGCCAGCAGTATACCAATCACAGGGGACGAGCAGTTCTTC. Protein product: CASSIPITGDEQFF.

The CDR3 sequence: CASSLVLAGVYEQYF. The DNA for the CDR3 is TGCGCCAGCAGCCTAGTACTAGCGGGAGTTTACGAGCAGTACTTC. V gene TRBV5-1 combines with J gene TRBJ2-7, with 11 bases fitting TRBD2. The CDR3 loop spans 15 amino acids. Germline assignment: CDR1 SGHRS and CDR2 YFSETQ. The V segment lost 4 bases and the J segment 4 bases; nucleotides outside the gene matches: 7.

The J gene is TRBJ2-1, the V gene TRBV3-1 (or the pseudogene TRBV3-2); 10 nucleotides match TRBD2. The length of the CDR3 is 14 residues. CDR1 and CDR2 (germline): LGHDT, YNNKEL (reference sequence). V shed 5 bases, J shed 6 bases, and the junction held 4 bases outside the gene matches. CDR3: CASSIAGGSNEQFF. Here the CDR3 DNA reads TGTGCCAGCAGCATAGCGGGAGGTTCCAATGAGCAGTTCTTC.

The chain carries TRBV29-1 and TRBJ1-1; D gene uncertain. Between the trimmed V and J ends, which lost 3 bases and 6 bases, there was a span of 5 bases. CDR1 and CDR2 (germline): SQVTM, ANQGSEA. This CDR3 region has 10 residues. CDR3 loop: CSVDRPEAFF. Written as DNA, the CDR3 is TGCAGCGTTGACAGGCCTGAAGCTTTCTTT.

DNA of the CDR3: TGTGCCAGCAGCCAAGATGACTATCCCAATGAGCAGTTCTTC. This sequence encodes CASSQDDYPNEQFF. The chain has TRBV14 and TRBJ2-1, with D perhaps TRBD2 (5 bases). Per germline, CDR1 SGHDN and CDR2 FVKESK. Trimming took off 0 bases at V and 6 bases at J, with 9 bases between the two ends. The CDR3 length is 14 residues.